The 11 T cell receptor beta chains reported below all come from one sample, sequenced in a study of blood T cell repertoires in COVID-19. Sequenced by immunoSEQ multiplex PCR; TCRdb stores in-frame clones only, minus some. The sample carries some 120,000 clones, around nine tenths recorded once. The sample comprised peripheral blood. The receptor set was obtained from a man aged 55-75 years with COVID-19, enrolled during active disease.

The gene calls are TRBV19 and TRBJ1-3; D gene unclear. The CDR3 is 13 residues long. Looked up from germline, CDR1 is LNHDA and CDR2 is SQIVND (reference sequence). The V end was cut by 8 bases, the J end by 3 bases, with 11 bases between. CDR3 loop: CASEESSGNTIYF. As DNA, the CDR3 is TGTGCCAGTGAGGAGAGTAGTGGAAACACCATATATTTT.

This clone was detected only once. This chain uses TRBV27 with TRBJ1-5; D ambiguous. CDR3 size: 16 residues. Germline values: CDR1 MNHEY, CDR2 SMNVEV (reference sequence). Trimming shortened V by 0 bases and J by 2 bases, and 11 bases separated the two germline ends. The CDR3 DNA is TGTGCCAGCAGTTTATCGAACTCCCTGGGCAATCAGCCCCAGCATTTT. Residues: CASSLSNSLGNQPQHF.

This clone came up a few times. CDR3 region: CASSLLQGWGGGTEAFF. CDR3 nucleotides: TGCGCCAGCAGCTTGCTCCAGGGGTGGGGCGGTGGCACTGAAGCTTTCTTT. The genes are TRBV5-1 and TRBJ1-1, with a weak D call TRBD1 (6 bases). V was cut by 1 base and J by 4 bases, with 20 bases left in between. This CDR3 comprises 17 residues. In germline, CDR1 is SGHRS, CDR2 YFSETQ.

J is TRBJ2-1 and V is TRBV18, with TRBD1 matching 9 bases. V gave up 3 bases and J gave up 9 bases; unmatched junction bases: 6. CDR3 length equals 14 residues. Germline loops: CDR1 KGHSH, CDR2 LQKENI. DNA for the CDR3: TGTGCCAGCTCACCGGTGGGACAGGGAAGTGAGCAGTTCTTC. It yields the protein CASSPVGQGSEQFF.

The J gene is TRBJ1-1, the V gene TRBV5-4; no reliable D call. The CDR3 has 12 residues. The V and J ends lost 8 bases and 1 base respectively, with 9 bases between them. Germline values: CDR1 SGHNT, CDR2 YYREEE (reference sequence). In nucleotides, the CDR3 is TGTGCCAGAGAGAGGAAGAACACTGAAGCTTTCTTT. Translated, it gives CARERKNTEAFF.

The V and J genes are TRBV3-1 (or the pseudogene TRBV3-2) and TRBJ2-1; TRBD2 matches at 10 bases. In germline, CDR1 is LGHDT, CDR2 YNNKEL (reference sequence). CDR3 length: 18 amino acids. Losses at the gene ends were 0 bases for V and 2 bases for J; bases not matched to a gene: 7. CDR3 DNA sequence: TGTGCCAGCAGCCAAGAACTATCTAGCGGGAGCACCTACAATGAGCAGTTCTTC. Protein: CASSQELSSGSTYNEQFF.

The table lists this clone with a few counts. This chain joins TRBV15 and TRBJ1-5, with D perhaps matching TRBD1 (6 bases). V lost 0 bases and J lost 5, with 11 bases in between. The CDR3 is 15 residues long. From germline, CDR1 is LNHNV and CDR2 YYDKDF (reference sequence). The chain's CDR3 is CATSRETGRYQPQHF. The CDR3 coding sequence is TGTGCCACCAGCAGAGAGACAGGAAGATATCAGCCCCAGCATTTT.

This chain joins TRBV5-1 and TRBJ2-1, with TRBD2 identical over 8 bases. The CDR3 is 15 residues long. Germline V lookup: CDR1 SGHRS, CDR2 YFSETQ. V lost 4 bases, J lost 0 bases, and 3 bases stayed unmatched. CDR3 in amino acids: CASSVSGSSYNEQFF. The CDR3, as DNA: TGCGCCAGCAGCGTGAGCGGGAGCTCCTACAATGAGCAGTTCTTC.

The chain is built from TRBV30 and TRBJ1-4; 8 bases map to TRBD1. Per germline, CDR1 GTSNPN and CDR2 SVGIG (reference sequence). This CDR3 has 15 amino acids. Germline trimming cut 1 base from V and 8 bases from J; bases unmatched to any gene: 9. The CDR3 sequence: CAWSATDRASEKLFF. The CDR3 DNA is TGTGCCTGGAGTGCTACGGACAGGGCATCGGAAAAACTGTTTTTT. The full variable domain, its missing parts supplied by reference TRBV30 and TRBJ1-4, is SQTIHQWPATLVQPVGSPLSLECTVEGTSNPNLYWYRQAAGRGLQLLFYSVGIGQISSEVPQNLSASRPQDRQFILSSKKLLLSDSGFYLCAWSATDRASEKLFFGSGTQLSVL.

The chain combines TRBV19 with TRBJ1-6; D not certain. V was cut by 6 bases and J by 9 bases, with 12 bases left in between. The CDR3 runs 13 residues. Germline assignment: CDR1 LNHDA and CDR2 SQIVND (reference sequence). CDR3 DNA sequence: TGTGCCAGTAGAAGGCGGGAAGGTTCACCCCTCCACTTT. Residues: CASRRREGSPLHF.

For the CDR3, the DNA is TGTGCCAGTACACTAGCGGTCATCACAGATACGCAGTATTTT. This codes for CASTLAVITDTQYF. V gene TRBV7-2 combines with J gene TRBJ2-3, with 8 bases matching TRBD2. J gave up 2 bases and V 9 bases, and 7 bases lay outside the gene matches. The CDR3 loop spans 14 amino acids. In germline, CDR1 is SGHTA, CDR2 FQGNSA.